The 30 T cell receptor beta chains given below trace back to one sample, sequenced in a study of CD8 T cells in ankylosing spondylitis. MiXCR was run by TCRdb on the 5' RACE reads, yielding one entry per CDR3 protein. The data contain about 350,000 distinct CDR3 sequences, 20% to 25% of them seen just once; the ten biggest clones take up about 12%. The sequencing sample was made of blood, either unsorted or a sorted T cell fraction (not recorded which). These receptors were obtained from a male donor with ankylosing spondylitis or in good health (not recorded which).

The CDR3 DNA sequence: TGTGCCAGCAGTGAGGGACTTCGCACAGATACGCAGTATTTT. Protein product: CASSEGLRTDTQYF. The chain is built from TRBV2 and TRBJ2-3; possible D gene TRBD2, 6 bases. Germline CDR1 and CDR2: SNHLY and FYNNEI. This CDR3 contains 14 residues. The V end lost 3 bases, the J end lost 1 base, and 8 bases lay between the germline ends.

The chain links TRBV5-1 to TRBJ2-3, with D possibly TRBD2 on 5 matching bases. V lost 3 bases to trimming and J lost 0 bases, with 17 bases between them. The CDR3 sequence is 17 residues long. The germline CDR1 and CDR2 sequences are SGHRS and YFSETQ. CDR3: CASSWGSGFRSTDTQYF. The CDR3, as DNA: TGCGCCAGCAGCTGGGGTTCGGGGTTCCGCAGCACAGATACGCAGTATTTT. The full variable domain, with the rest looked up from reference TRBV5-1 and TRBJ2-3, is KAGVTQTPRYLIKTRGQQVTLSCSPISGHRSVSWYQQTPGQGLQFLFEYFSETQRNKGNFPGRFSGRQFSNSRSEMNVSTLELGDSALYLCASSWGSGFRSTDTQYFGPGTRLTVL.

The CDR3: CASSLRGGGNQPQHF. CDR3 sequence (DNA): TGTGCCAGCAGTTTAAGAGGGGGGGGCAATCAGCCCCAGCATTTT. J is TRBJ1-5 and V is TRBV12-3 or TRBV12-4, with D perhaps matching TRBD1 (6 bases). Deletions cut 2 bases from V and 2 bases from J, with 10 bases between. The length of the CDR3 is 15 residues.

The genes are TRBV29-1 and TRBJ2-1; D possibly matches TRBD1 or TRBD2 (5 bases each). The germline V gene has CDR1 SQVTM and CDR2 ANQGSEA. Trimming pared 4 bases from V and 7 bases from J, leaving 17 bases between. CDR3 size: 14 residues. The CDR3 region is CSVVGVDRGNEQFF. The CDR3, as DNA: TGCAGCGTTGTAGGGGTGGATCGGGGAAATGAGCAGTTCTTC.

This chain connects TRBV2 to TRBJ2-3, with D perhaps assigned TRBD1 or TRBD2 (5 bases each). CDR1 is SNHLY and CDR2 is FYNNEI in the germline V gene. V was trimmed by 11 bases and J by 5 bases, leaving 17 bases between them. This CDR3 region has 13 residues. CDR3 region: CAAPGHSGDTQYF. The CDR3 DNA is TGTGCCGCCCCGGGGCACTCCGGAGATACGCAGTATTTT.

This chain uses TRBV7-9 with TRBJ2-3; D is possibly TRBD1 (6 bases). There are 15 residues in the CDR3. The V gene lost 3 bases and the J gene lost 2 bases, with 12 bases spanning the gap. Germline V gives CDR1 SEHNR, CDR2 FQNEAQ (reference sequence). The CDR3 loop is CASSFGQGITDTQYF. In DNA form, the CDR3 reads TGTGCCAGCAGCTTCGGGCAGGGGATCACAGATACGCAGTATTTT.

The CDR3 loop is CASSYVRGGTDTQYF. CDR3 nucleotides: TGTGCCAGCAGTTACGTGCGGGGGGGCACAGATACGCAGTATTTT. The chain is built from TRBV6-5 and TRBJ2-3; 8 bases align to TRBD2. J lost 1 base, V lost 2 bases, and 2 bases had no gene match. Per germline, CDR1 MNHEY and CDR2 SVGAGI. CDR3 size: 15 residues.

The J gene is TRBJ2-2, the V gene TRBV24-1, with D possibly being TRBD2 (6 bases). V was trimmed by 7 bases and J by 6 bases, leaving 8 bases between them. CDR1 and CDR2 from the germline V gene are KGHDR and SFDVKD. This CDR3 has 12 amino acids. The CDR3 spells CATRSGAGELFF. Written as DNA, the CDR3 is TGTGCCACCAGATCGGGGGCCGGGGAGCTGTTTTTT.

The rearrangement uses TRBV20-1 and TRBJ2-3, with D uncertain. Germline CDR1 reads DFQATT; CDR2 reads SNEGSKA (reference sequence). The CDR3 is made up of 13 amino acids. Deletions cut 0 bases from V and 2 bases from J, with 6 bases between. The CDR3 DNA is TGCAGTGCTAGAGATCTACACACAGATACGCAGTATTTT. This gives the protein CSARDLHTDTQYF.

Only a few counts were recorded for this clonotype. This sequence joins TRBV10-3 and TRBJ2-1; the match to TRBD2 covers 12 bases. Germline-derived CDR1 and CDR2 are ENHRY and SYGVKD. This CDR3 contains 16 residues. The trim removed 3 bases at V and 3 bases at J, leaving 3 bases unmatched. The CDR3 DNA reads TGTGCCATCAGTGAAATACTAGCGGGGGGCTACAATGAGCAGTTCTTC. Its protein is CAISEILAGGYNEQFF.

V usage is TRBV29-1 and J usage is TRBJ2-5, with unresolved D. This CDR3 region has 15 residues. The germline V and J ends were trimmed by 5 bases and 2 bases, with 18 bases remaining between them. Germline CDR1 SQVTM, CDR2 ANQGSEA. The CDR3 DNA is TGCAGCGTTAGTTCAAAATCGCCCGCTCAAGAGACCCAGTACTTC. Protein: CSVSSKSPAQETQYF.

This clonotype was recorded a few times. This chain links TRBV28 with TRBJ2-1; D might be TRBD1 or TRBD2, each matching 6 bases. Germline V gene lookup returns CDR1 MDHEN and CDR2 SYDVKM. V lost 5 bases to trimming and J lost 10 bases, with 15 bases between them. CDR3 size: 13 residues. The CDR3 here is CASSLLRGVEQFF. The DNA for the CDR3 is TGTGCCAGCAGTCTCCTAAGGGGGGTCGAGCAGTTCTTC.

V usage is TRBV9 and J usage is TRBJ2-5; 11 nucleotides line up with TRBD1. Trimming removed 3 bases from V and 7 bases from J; junction bases left unmatched: 8. The CDR3 loop spans 15 amino acids. The V gene's germline CDR1 is SGDLS and CDR2 YYNGEE. CDR3 in DNA: TGTGCCAGCAGCGAGGGACAGGGGGTTTTAGGGACCCAGTACTTC. Its translation: CASSEGQGVLGTQYF. Full variable domain (outside the CDR3, taken from reference TRBV9 and TRBJ2-5): DSGVTQTPKHLITATGQRVTLRCSPRSGDLSVYWYQQSLDQGLQFLIQYYNGEERAKGNILERFSAQQFPDLHSELNLSSLELGDSALYFCASSEGQGVLGTQYFGPGTRLLVL.

The chain links TRBV11-2 to TRBJ1-1; maybe TRBD1 (6 bases). V was shortened by 7 bases and J by 0 bases, with 12 bases between the two germline ends. Per germline, CDR1 SGHAT and CDR2 FQNNGV. There are 14 residues in the CDR3. CDR3 sequence reads: CASKPGHLNTEAFF. The CDR3 DNA reads TGTGCCAGCAAACCGGGACATTTGAACACTGAAGCTTTCTTT. The full variable domain, in which reference TRBV11-2 and TRBJ1-1 provide the parts outside the CDR3, is EAGVAQSPRYKIIEKRQSVAFWCNPISGHATLYWYQQILGQGPKLLIQFQNNGVVDDSQLPKDRFSAERLKGVDSTLKIQPAKLEDSAVYLCASKPGHLNTEAFFGQGTRLTVV.

The rearrangement links TRBV11-2 to TRBJ2-3; D is possibly TRBD1 or TRBD2 (5 bases each). V lost 1 base and J lost 4, with 9 bases in between. This CDR3 has 14 amino acids. Looked up from germline, CDR1 is SGHAT and CDR2 is FQNNGV. The CDR3 nucleotides read TGTGCCAGCAGCTTAGGAGAGGGGTCAGATACGCAGTATTTT. Its protein is CASSLGEGSDTQYF.

The table lists this clonotype with a few counts. The rearrangement links TRBV6-5 to TRBJ1-2; no definite D call. The CDR3 spans 17 residues. The V end lost 3 bases, the J end lost 6 bases, and 23 bases lay between the germline ends. Germline V gene data show CDR1 as MNHEY and CDR2 as SVGAGI. CDR3 loop: CASSYGIGSPSSHGYTF. The CDR3 DNA follows: TGTGCCAGCAGTTATGGTATAGGCTCACCGAGTAGTCATGGCTACACCTTC.

This clonotype came up a few times. The J gene is TRBJ2-2, the V gene TRBV29-1; D might be TRBD2 (6 bases). V gave up 7 bases and J gave up 3 bases, with 12 bases separating them. The length of the CDR3 is 13 residues. From germline, CDR1 is SQVTM and CDR2 ANQGSEA. The CDR3 nucleotides read TGCAGCGGATGGCTAGCGTACACCGGGGAGCTGTTTTTT. Protein sequence: CSGWLAYTGELFF.

V and J are TRBV4-1 and TRBJ2-5; 8 positions match TRBD2. The CDR3 loop spans 17 amino acids. The V and J ends lost 7 bases and 0 bases, in that order; junction bases with no gene match: 13. Per germline, CDR1 MGHRA and CDR2 YSYEKL. The CDR3 coding sequence is TGCGCCAGCACCATCAAAAGGCGGGGGGCGTACCAAGAGACCCAGTACTTC. Residues: CASTIKRRGAYQETQYF.

The chain combines TRBV24-1 with TRBJ2-7, with a tentative D call TRBD2 (6 bases). V was shortened by 5 bases and J by 4 bases, with 11 bases between the two germline ends. This CDR3 is 13 amino acids long. The germline V gene has CDR1 KGHDR and CDR2 SFDVKD. CDR3 in amino acids: CATSALRGYEQYF. The CDR3 DNA reads TGTGCCACCAGTGCCCTACGGGGGTACGAGCAGTACTTC.

This chain links TRBV19 with TRBJ2-1; TRBD1 aligns across 8 bases. Germline CDR1 LNHDA, CDR2 SQIVND (reference sequence). This CDR3 comprises 14 residues. With V trimmed by 3 bases and J by 6 bases, 4 bases remained unmatched. The CDR3 DNA reads as TGTGCCAGTAGTATGGGACAGGCTTTCAATGAGCAGTTCTTC. Its protein product is CASSMGQAFNEQFF.

Of note for this clonotype: The junction departs from the called germline gene at one end, perhaps through a read error. The chain combines TRBV10-3 with TRBJ2-7; 11 bases are a match to TRBD2. Germline CDR1 reads ENHRY; CDR2 reads SYGVKD. This CDR3 contains 14 residues. CDR3 protein: CAISELAGGYEQCF. The CDR3 nucleotides read TGTGCCATCAGTGAGCTAGCGGGGGGTTACGAGCAGTGCTTC.

The chain uses TRBV20-1 and TRBJ2-7; TRBD2 matches at 9 bases. Germline CDR1 reads DFQATT; CDR2 reads SNEGSKA (reference sequence). The CDR3 runs 15 residues. V was pared by 4 bases and J by 2 bases, with 9 bases of the junction left unmatched. Here the CDR3 reads CSAISGGQLPYEQYF. The CDR3 DNA is TGCAGTGCTATTAGCGGGGGCCAACTTCCCTACGAGCAGTACTTC.

This rearrangement joins TRBV7-9 to TRBJ2-7, with a tentative D call TRBD2 (6 bases). The V gene lost 4 bases and the J gene lost 5 bases, with 18 bases spanning the gap. The germline gives CDR1 SEHNR, CDR2 FQNEAQ (reference sequence). CDR3 length: 15 residues. The CDR3 region is CASSSPFGGRDEQYF. CDR3 DNA sequence: TGTGCCAGCAGCTCGCCTTTCGGGGGTCGGGACGAGCAGTACTTC.

V usage is TRBV10-3 and J usage is TRBJ1-5, with TRBD1 matching 7 bases. CDR1 is ENHRY and CDR2 is SYGVKD in the germline V gene. The CDR3 is 14 amino acids. V was clipped by 8 bases and J by 0 bases; unmatched bases: 4. CDR3 nucleotides: TGTGCCATCTCTCAGGGGGGTAGCAATCAGCCCCAGCATTTT. Its translation is CAISQGGSNQPQHF.

The chain employs TRBV2 and TRBJ2-1; perhaps TRBD2 as D (7 bases). The germline CDR1 and CDR2 sequences are SNHLY and FYNNEI. The CDR3 sequence is 15 residues long. With 7 bases removed from V and 2 bases from J, the gap between germline ends came to 15 bases. CDR3 sequence reads: CASIIGGGAYNEQFF. Here the CDR3 DNA reads TGTGCCAGCATCATAGGGGGGGGGGCCTACAATGAGCAGTTCTTC.

J is TRBJ2-7 and V is TRBV6-1; perhaps TRBD1 as D (6 bases). The ends were cut back, 6 bases at V and 3 bases at J, with 15 bases in the middle. The CDR3 has 14 residues. The germline V gene encodes CDR1 MNHNS and CDR2 SASEGT. The CDR3 reads CASSPSQGFYEQYF. The CDR3 DNA reads TGTGCCAGCAGCCCGAGCCAGGGGTTCTACGAGCAGTACTTC.

V gene TRBV7-9 combines with J gene TRBJ2-7; D gene ambiguous. This CDR3 has 15 amino acids. Germline V lookup: CDR1 SEHNR, CDR2 FQNEAQ (reference sequence). The V gene lost 3 bases and the J gene lost 2 bases, with 14 bases spanning the gap. The CDR3 reads CASSFSKYGAYEQYF. Here the CDR3 DNA reads TGTGCCAGCAGCTTCTCTAAATACGGCGCCTACGAGCAGTACTTC.

This clonotype has just a few counts. This sequence joins TRBV6-1 and TRBJ2-1; TRBD1 aligns across 8 bases. The CDR3 runs 14 residues. After removal of 7 bases from V and 9 bases from J, the junction contained 11 bases not matched to a gene. Germline CDR1 reads MNHNS; CDR2 reads SASEGT. The CDR3 DNA sequence: TGTGCCAGCACGCAGGACAGGGTTCGAAGTGAGCAGTTCTTC. It encodes CASTQDRVRSEQFF.

The chain joins TRBV2 to TRBJ2-3, with 10 bases that match TRBD2. CDR3 size: 18 residues. Germline CDR1 and CDR2: SNHLY and FYNNEI. V lost 0 bases to trimming and J lost 0 bases; unmatched junction nucleotides: 6. CDR3 region: CASSEALRTSGSTDTQYF. The CDR3 bases are TGTGCCAGCAGTGAAGCGCTTCGGACTAGCGGAAGCACAGATACGCAGTATTTT.

This clonotype was seen more than once but under ten times. The chain links TRBV5-5 to TRBJ2-7; no definite D call. V shed 2 bases and J shed 2 bases, with 14 bases lying between them. CDR3 length: 15 residues. The germline CDR1 and CDR2 sequences are SGHKS and YYEKEE (reference sequence). CDR3 coding DNA: TGTGCCAGCAGCTTCGAGGCAACACTTACCTACGAGCAGTACTTC. It yields the protein CASSFEATLTYEQYF.